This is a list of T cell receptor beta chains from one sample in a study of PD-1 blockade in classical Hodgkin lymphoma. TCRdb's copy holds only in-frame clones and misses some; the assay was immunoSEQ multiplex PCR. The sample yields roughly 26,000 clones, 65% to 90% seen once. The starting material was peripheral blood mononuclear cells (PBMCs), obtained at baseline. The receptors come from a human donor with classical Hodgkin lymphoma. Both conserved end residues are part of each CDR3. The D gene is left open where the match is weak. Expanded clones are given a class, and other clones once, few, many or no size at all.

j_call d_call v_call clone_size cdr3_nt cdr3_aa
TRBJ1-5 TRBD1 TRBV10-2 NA TGCGCCAGCATGCCGAGTCGGACAGGGGATCAGCCCCAGCATTTT CASMPSRTGDQPQHF
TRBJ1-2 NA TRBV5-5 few TGTGCCAGCAGCTTGGATGACTATGGCTACACCTTC CASSLDDYGYTF
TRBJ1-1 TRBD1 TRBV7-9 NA TGTGCCAGCTGCCGGACAGGGGGCACTGAAGCTTTCTTT CASCRTGGTEAFF
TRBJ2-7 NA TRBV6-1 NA TGTGCCAGCAGGGACTATCAAAGCTCCTACGAGCAGTACTTC CASRDYQSSYEQYF
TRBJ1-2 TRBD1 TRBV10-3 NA TGTGCCATCAGTGGTAGTACAGGGGGCGAAAATGGCTACACCTTC CAISGSTGGENGYTF
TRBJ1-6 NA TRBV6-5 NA TGTGCCAGCAGTTACTCGGGGCCGACTTATAATTCACCCCTCCACTTT CASSYSGPTYNSPLHF
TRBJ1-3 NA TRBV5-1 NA TGCGCCAGCAGCCCAATGGTGGGTGCAGGTGCTGGAAACACCATATATTTT CASSPMVGAGAGNTIYF
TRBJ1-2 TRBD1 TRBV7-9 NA TGTGCCAGCAGTCCGACAGGGTCCCATGGCTACACCTTC CASSPTGSHGYTF
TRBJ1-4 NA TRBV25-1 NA TGTGCCAGCAGACCCCCGGGGGTCACTAATGAAAAACTGTTTTTT CASRPPGVTNEKLFF
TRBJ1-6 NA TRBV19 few TGTGCCAGTAGTATTAACAATTCACCCCTCCACTTT CASSINNSPLHF
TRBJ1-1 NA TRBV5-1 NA TGCGCCAGCAGTGATATCAATGAAGCTTTCTTT CASSDINEAFF
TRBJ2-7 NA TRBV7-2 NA TGTGCCAGCAGCTCCGAGCCTAGGGGGACCTCCTACGAGCAGTACTTC CASSSEPRGTSYEQYF
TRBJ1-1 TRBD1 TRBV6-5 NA TGTGCCAGCAGTAGGACAGGGAGAACTGAAGCTTTCTTT CASSRTGRTEAFF
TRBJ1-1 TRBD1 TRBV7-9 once TGTGCCAGCAGCTTAGGGACAGGGTCAGCTTTCTTT CASSLGTGSAFF
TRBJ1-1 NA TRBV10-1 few TGCGCCAGCAGTGAGCGTTTGAACACTGAAGCTTTCTTT CASSERLNTEAFF
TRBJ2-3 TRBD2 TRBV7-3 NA TGTGCCAGCAGCTTCCTAGCGGCAGATACGCAGTATTTT CASSFLAADTQYF
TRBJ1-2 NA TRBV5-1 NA TGCGCCAGCGGACCCCCGGCAGGGCCCCATGGCTACACCTTC CASGPPAGPHGYTF
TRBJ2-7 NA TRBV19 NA TGTGCCAGTAGTAAGGAGGGGTCGAGGGAGCAGTACTTC CASSKEGSREQYF
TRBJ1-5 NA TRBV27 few TGTGCCAGCGGACGGAACAATCAGCCCCAGCATTTT CASGRNNQPQHF
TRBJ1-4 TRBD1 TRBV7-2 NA TGTGCCAGCAGCTCGAGACAGGGAACTAATGAAAAACTGTTTTTT CASSSRQGTNEKLFF
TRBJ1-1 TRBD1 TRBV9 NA TGTGCCAGCAGCGAACAGGGGTTAGGCACTGAAGCTTTCTTT CASSEQGLGTEAFF
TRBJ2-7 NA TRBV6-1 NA TGTGCCAGCAGTGGGGGTAGCGGACAATCCTACGAGCAGTACTTC CASSGGSGQSYEQYF
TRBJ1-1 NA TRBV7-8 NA TGTGCCAGCACCCTAATTGGTTATGTCGCCAACACTGAAGCTTTCTTT CASTLIGYVANTEAFF
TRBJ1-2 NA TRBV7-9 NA TGTGCCAGCAGCTCGCAGGGGATCTATGGCTACACCTTC CASSSQGIYGYTF
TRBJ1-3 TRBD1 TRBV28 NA TGTGCCAGCAGTCTCGGGACAGGGGGCCCTGGAAACACCATATATTTT CASSLGTGGPGNTIYF
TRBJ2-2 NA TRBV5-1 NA TGCGCCAGCACGCAACAGGGGGGGTTCGCCGGGGAGCTGTTTTTT CASTQQGGFAGELFF
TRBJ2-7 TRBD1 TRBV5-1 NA TGCGCCAGCAGCCTATGGGGACAGGGGGCCGGAGAGCAGTACTTC CASSLWGQGAGEQYF
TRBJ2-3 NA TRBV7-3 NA TGTGCCAGCAGCTTTGGTACAGATACGCAGTATTTT CASSFGTDTQYF
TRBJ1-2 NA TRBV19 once TGTGCCAGTAGTATAGCCGGCGGGCCCTATGCCTACACCTTC CASSIAGGPYAYTF
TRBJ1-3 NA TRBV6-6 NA TGTGCCAGCCTGGGGACTGGAAACACCATATATTTT CASLGTGNTIYF
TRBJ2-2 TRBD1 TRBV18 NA TGTGCCAGCTCACCAGTTCGACAGGGGGAAAGAGGGGAGCTGTTTTTT CASSPVRQGERGELFF